This T cell receptor (beta chain) emerged from a study of shared clonotypes between healthy human individuals. Study-wide context: CD4 naive and CD4 memory each took three plates per donor, while CD8 naive took two and CD8 memory one.

The CD4+ fraction was divided into a CD45RA+ naive subset and a CD45RA-negative memory subset. Study-level points and caveats: Roughly 4.6% of naive CD4 clonotypes were common to several donors.

With respect to this clone: What it binds is unknown.

Some clones are missing from TCRdb's copy, which holds only in-frame ones; the method was immunoSEQ multiplex PCR. Among over a million clones listed, around 76% were seen once. From germline, CDR1 is SGDLS and CDR2 YYNGEE. The CDR3 covers 13 residues. The V end lost 0 bases, the J end lost 6 bases, and 7 bases lay between the germline ends. This rearrangement joins TRBV9 to TRBJ2-1; D uncertain. Sequenced: memory CD4+ T cells sorted from blood. Sample subset: CD45RA-negative fraction. The clonotype was recovered from a man aged 18 to 30 in good health. CDR3 region: CASSVDTLNEQFF. The CDR3, as DNA: TGTGCCAGCAGCGTAGACACCCTCAATGAGCAGTTCTTC.